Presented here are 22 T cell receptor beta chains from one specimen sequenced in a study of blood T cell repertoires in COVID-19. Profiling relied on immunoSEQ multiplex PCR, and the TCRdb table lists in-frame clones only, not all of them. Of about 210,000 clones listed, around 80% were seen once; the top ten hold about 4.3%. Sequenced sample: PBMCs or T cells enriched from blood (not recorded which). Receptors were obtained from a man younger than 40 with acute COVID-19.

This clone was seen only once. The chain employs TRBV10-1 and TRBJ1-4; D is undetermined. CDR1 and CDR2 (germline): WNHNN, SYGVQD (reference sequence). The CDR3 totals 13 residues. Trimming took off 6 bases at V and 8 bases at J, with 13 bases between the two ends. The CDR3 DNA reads TGCGCCAGCAGCACCCTCCGAGGGGAAAAACTGTTTTTT. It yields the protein CASSTLRGEKLFF.

The CDR3 sequence: CASSSTPGQGYGGYTF. In DNA form, the CDR3 reads TGCGCCAGCAGCTCGACCCCGGGACAGGGATATGGTGGCTACACCTTC. The chain uses TRBV5-1 and TRBJ1-2; 9 bases agree with TRBD1. The germline CDR1 and CDR2 sequences are SGHRS and YFSETQ. CDR3 size: 16 residues. V trimming: 3 bases; J trimming: 7 bases; junction bases outside the gene matches: 13. The full variable domain, completed using reference TRBV5-1 and TRBJ1-2, is KAGVTQTPRYLIKTRGQQVTLSCSPISGHRSVSWYQQTPGQGLQFLFEYFSETQRNKGNFPGRFSGRQFSNSRSEMNVSTLELGDSALYLCASSSTPGQGYGGYTFGSGTRLTVV.

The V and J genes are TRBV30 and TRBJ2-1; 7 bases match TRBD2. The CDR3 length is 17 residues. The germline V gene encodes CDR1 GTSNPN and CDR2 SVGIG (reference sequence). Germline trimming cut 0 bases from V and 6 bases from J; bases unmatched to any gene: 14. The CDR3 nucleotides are TGTGCCTGGAGTGTACCCCATCTTGGCGGGGGTCTCAATGAGCAGTTCTTC. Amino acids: CAWSVPHLGGGLNEQFF. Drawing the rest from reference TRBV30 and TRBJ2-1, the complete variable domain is SQTIHQWPATLVQPVGSPLSLECTVEGTSNPNLYWYRQAAGRGLQLLFYSVGIGQISSEVPQNLSASRPQDRQFILSSKKLLLSDSGFYLCAWSVPHLGGGLNEQFFGPGTRLTVL.

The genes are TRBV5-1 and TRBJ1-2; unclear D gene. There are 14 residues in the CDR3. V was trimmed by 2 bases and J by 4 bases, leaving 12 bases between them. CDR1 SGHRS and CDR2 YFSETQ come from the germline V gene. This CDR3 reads CASSLRESGYGYTF. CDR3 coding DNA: TGCGCCAGCAGCTTACGGGAAAGTGGCTATGGCTACACCTTC.

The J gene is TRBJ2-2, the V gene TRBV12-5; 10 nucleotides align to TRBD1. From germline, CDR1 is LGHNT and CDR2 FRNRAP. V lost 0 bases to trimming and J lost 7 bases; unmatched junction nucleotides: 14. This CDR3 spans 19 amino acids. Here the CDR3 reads CASGLVLSGQGVSVGELFF. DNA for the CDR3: TGTGCTAGTGGTTTGGTACTATCAGGACAGGGGGTGTCGGTCGGGGAGCTGTTTTTT.

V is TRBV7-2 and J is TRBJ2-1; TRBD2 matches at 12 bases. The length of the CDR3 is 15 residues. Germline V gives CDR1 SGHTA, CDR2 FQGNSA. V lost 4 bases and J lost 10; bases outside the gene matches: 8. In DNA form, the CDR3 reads TGTGCCAGCAGCTCCTCAGGCCTAGCGGGGGGGGAGCAGTTCTTC. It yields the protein CASSSSGLAGGEQFF.

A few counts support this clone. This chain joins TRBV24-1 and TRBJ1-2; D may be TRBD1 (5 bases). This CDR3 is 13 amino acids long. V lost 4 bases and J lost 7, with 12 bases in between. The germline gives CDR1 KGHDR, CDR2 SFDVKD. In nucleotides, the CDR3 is TGTGCCACCAGTGAACGGGGGAGGGGTGGCTACACCTTC. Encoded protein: CATSERGRGGYTF.

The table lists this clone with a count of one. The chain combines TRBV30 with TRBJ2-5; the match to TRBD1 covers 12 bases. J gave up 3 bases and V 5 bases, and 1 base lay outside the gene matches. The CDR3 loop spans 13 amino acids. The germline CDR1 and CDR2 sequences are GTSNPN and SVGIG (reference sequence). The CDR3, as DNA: TGTGCCTGGGGGACAGGGGGCAAAGAGACCCAGTACTTC. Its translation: CAWGTGGKETQYF.

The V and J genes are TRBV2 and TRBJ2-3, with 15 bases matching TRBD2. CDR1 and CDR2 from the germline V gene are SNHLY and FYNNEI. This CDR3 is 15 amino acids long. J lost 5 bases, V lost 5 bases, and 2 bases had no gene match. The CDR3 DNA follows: TGTGCCAGCAGTTGGGGACTAGCGGGGGGAGATACGCAGTATTTT. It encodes CASSWGLAGGDTQYF. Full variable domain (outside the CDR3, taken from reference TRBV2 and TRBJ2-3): EPEVTQTPSHQVTQMGQEVILRCVPISNHLYFYWYRQILGQKVEFLVSFYNNEISEKSEIFDDQFSVERPDGSNFTLKIRSTKLEDSAMYFCASSWGLAGGDTQYFGPGTRLTVL.

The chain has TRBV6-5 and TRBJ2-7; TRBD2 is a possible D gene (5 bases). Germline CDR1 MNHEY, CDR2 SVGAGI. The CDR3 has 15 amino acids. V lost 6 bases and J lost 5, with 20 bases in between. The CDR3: CASRLEEWRIHEQYF. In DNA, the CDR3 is TGTGCCAGCAGACTTGAGGAGTGGAGGATCCACGAGCAGTACTTC.

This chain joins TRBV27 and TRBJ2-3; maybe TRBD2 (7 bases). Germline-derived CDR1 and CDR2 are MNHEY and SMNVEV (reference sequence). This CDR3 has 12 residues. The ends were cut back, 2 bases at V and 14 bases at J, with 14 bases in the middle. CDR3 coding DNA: TGTGCCAGCAGTTTAGGGGGGGCCCTATTGTATTTT. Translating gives CASSLGGALLYF.

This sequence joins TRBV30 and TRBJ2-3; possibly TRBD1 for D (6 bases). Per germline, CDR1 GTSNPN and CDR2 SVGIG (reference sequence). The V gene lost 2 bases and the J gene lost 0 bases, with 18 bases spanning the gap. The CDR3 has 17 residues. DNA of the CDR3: TGTGCCTGGAGTCTTCTCTCCGGGACACCTAGCACAGATACGCAGTATTTT. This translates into CAWSLLSGTPSTDTQYF.

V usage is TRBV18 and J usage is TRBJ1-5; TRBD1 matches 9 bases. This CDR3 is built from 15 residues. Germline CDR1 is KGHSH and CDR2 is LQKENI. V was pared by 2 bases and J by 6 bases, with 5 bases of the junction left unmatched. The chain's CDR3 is CASSPVGQGGQPQHF. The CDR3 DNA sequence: TGTGCCAGCTCACCAGTGGGACAGGGTGGTCAGCCCCAGCATTTT.

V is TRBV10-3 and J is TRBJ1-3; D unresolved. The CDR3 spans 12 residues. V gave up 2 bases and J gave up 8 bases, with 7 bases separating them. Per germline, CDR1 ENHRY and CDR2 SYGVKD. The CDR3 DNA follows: TGTGCCATCAGTGAGGTCGGGGACACCATATATTTT. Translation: CAISEVGDTIYF.

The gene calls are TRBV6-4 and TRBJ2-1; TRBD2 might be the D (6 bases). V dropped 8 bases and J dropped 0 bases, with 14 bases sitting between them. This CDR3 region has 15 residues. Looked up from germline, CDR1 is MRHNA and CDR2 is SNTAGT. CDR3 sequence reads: CASGRDCLSYNEQFF. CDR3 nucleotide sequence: TGTGCCAGCGGAAGGGACTGCCTCTCCTACAATGAGCAGTTCTTC.

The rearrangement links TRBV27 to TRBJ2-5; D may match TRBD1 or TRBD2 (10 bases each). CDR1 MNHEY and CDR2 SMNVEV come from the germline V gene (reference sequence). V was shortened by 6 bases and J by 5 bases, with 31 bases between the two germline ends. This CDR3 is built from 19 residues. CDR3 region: CASSPETGGLLAGRETQYF. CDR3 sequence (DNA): TGTGCCAGCAGCCCGGAGACAGGGGGCCTACTAGCGGGGAGGGAGACCCAGTACTTC.

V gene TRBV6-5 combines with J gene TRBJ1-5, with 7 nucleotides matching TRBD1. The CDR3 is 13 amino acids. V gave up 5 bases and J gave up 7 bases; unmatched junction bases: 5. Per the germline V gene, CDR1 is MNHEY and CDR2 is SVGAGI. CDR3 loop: CASSTGQVQPQHF. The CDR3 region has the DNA TGTGCCAGCAGTACCGGACAGGTCCAGCCCCAGCATTTT.

CDR3 sequence (DNA): TGTGCCAGCAGCTTGGTTCAGGATAATTCACCCCTCCACTTT. Encoded protein: CASSLVQDNSPLHF. V and J are TRBV5-4 and TRBJ1-6; D gene uncertain. The length of the CDR3 is 14 residues. CDR1 and CDR2 from the germline V gene are SGHNT and YYREEE (reference sequence). Trimming removed 0 bases from V and 5 bases from J, with 6 bases in between.

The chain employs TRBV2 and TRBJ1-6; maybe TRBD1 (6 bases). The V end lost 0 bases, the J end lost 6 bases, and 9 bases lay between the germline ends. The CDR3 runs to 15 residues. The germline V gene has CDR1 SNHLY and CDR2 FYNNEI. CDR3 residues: CASSEAGAGNSPLHF. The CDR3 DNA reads TGTGCCAGCAGTGAAGCGGGGGCTGGTAATTCACCCCTCCACTTT.

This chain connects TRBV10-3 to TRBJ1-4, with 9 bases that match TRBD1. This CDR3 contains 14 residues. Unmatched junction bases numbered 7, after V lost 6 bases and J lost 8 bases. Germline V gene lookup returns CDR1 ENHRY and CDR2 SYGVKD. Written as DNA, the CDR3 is TGTGCCATCAGACCGGGACAGGGCAACGAAAAACTGTTTTTT. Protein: CAIRPGQGNEKLFF.

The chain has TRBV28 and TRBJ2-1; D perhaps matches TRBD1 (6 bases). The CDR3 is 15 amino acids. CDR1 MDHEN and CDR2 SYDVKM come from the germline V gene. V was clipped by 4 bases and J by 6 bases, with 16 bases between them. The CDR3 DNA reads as TGTGCCAGCAGTTCCCTTCAGGGGTACGTCAATGAGCAGTTCTTC. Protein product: CASSSLQGYVNEQFF.

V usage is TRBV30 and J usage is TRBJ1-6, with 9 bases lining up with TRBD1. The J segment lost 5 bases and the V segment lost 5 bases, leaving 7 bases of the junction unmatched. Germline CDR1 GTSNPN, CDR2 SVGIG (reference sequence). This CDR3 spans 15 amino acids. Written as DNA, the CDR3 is TGTGCCTGGCCCGCCGGGACAGGGAATAATTCACCCCTCCACTTT. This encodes CAWPAGTGNNSPLHF.